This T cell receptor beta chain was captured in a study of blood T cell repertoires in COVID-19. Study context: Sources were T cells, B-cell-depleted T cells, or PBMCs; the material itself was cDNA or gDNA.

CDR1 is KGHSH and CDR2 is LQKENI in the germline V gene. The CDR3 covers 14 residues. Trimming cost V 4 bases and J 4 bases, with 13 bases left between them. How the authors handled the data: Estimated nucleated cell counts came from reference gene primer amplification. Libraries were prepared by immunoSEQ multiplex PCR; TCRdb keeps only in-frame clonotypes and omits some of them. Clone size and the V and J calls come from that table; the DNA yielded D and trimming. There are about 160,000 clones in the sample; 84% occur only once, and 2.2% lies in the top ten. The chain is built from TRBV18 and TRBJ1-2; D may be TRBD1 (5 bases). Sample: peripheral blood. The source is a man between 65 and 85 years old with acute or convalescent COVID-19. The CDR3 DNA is TGTGCCAGCTCACAACCGGACAACTCCTATGGCTACACCTTC. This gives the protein CASSQPDNSYGYTF.